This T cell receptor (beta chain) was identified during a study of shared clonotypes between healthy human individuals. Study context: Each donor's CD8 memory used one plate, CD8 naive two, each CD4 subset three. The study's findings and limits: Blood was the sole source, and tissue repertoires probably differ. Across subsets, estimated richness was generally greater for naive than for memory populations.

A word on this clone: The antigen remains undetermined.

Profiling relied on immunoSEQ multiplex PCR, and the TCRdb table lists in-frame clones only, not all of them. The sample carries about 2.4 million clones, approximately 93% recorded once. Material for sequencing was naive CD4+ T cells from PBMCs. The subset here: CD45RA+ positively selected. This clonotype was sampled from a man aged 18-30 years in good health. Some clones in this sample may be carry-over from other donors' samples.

CDR3 bases: TGCAGCGTTGAAAGCCTGAACACTGAAGCTTTCTTT. Amino acid sequence: CSVESLNTEAFF. This chain links TRBV29-1 with TRBJ1-1; no clear D gene. This CDR3 spans 12 amino acids. Trimming removed 2 bases from V and 0 bases from J, with 4 bases in between. CDR1 is SQVTM and CDR2 is ANQGSEA in the germline V gene.